Sequencing of this T cell receptor beta chain was carried out in a study of glioma-infiltrating T cells. Notes on the study in general: Tissue-blood divergence was below expectation in non-neoplastic patients, above in gliomas.

CDR1 and CDR2 (germline): MNHNY, SVGAGI (reference sequence). The CDR3 runs 13 residues. The V end lost 9 bases, the J end lost 1 base, and 13 bases lay between the germline ends. TCR alpha and beta CDR3 regions were amplified from RNA using iRepertoire nested multiplex PCR. Input was 100-400 ng of tissue mRNA or PBMC total RNA. TCRdb reprocessed the multiplex PCR reads via MiXCR and lists one record per CDR3 protein. The data contain 170,000 or so distinct CDR3 sequences, about 47% of them singletons. This clonotype was seen a few times. No antigen is known for it. The rearrangement uses TRBV6-6 and TRBJ2-7; D uncertain. Sequenced: glioma tissue, nonneoplastic brain tissue, or PBMCs (not recorded which). The sequence derives from a human donor with low-grade glioma or glioblastoma, undergoing nonglioma brain surgery, or in good health (not recorded which). CDR3 residues: CARGSTESYEQYF. The CDR3 bases are TGTGCCAGGGGGTCTACAGAGTCCTACGAGCAGTACTTC.